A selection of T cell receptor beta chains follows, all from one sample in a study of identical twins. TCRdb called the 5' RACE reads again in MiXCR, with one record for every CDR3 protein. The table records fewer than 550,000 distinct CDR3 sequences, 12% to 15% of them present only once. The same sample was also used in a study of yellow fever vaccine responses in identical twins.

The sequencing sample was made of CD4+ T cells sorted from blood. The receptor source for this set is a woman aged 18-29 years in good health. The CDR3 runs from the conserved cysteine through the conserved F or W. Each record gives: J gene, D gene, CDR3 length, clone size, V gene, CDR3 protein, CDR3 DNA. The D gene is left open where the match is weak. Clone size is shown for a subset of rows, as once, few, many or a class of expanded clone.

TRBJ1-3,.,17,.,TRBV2,CASSERPWQLSGNTIYF,TGTGCCAGCAGTGAGAGGCCTTGGCAGCTCTCTGGAAACACCATATATTTT
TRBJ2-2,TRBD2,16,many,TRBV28,CASSSGLAGRTGELFF,TGTGCCAGCAGTTCCGGACTAGCGGGACGTACCGGGGAGCTGTTTTTT
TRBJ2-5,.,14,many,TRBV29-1,CSVPVGQIKETQYF,TGCAGCGTTCCCGTGGGGCAGATAAAAGAGACCCAGTACTTC
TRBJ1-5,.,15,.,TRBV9,CASSVVTGFNQPQHF,TGTGCCAGCAGCGTAGTTACAGGGTTCAATCAGCCCCAGCATTTT
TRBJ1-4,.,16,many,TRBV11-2,CASSLEGVVTNEKLFF,TGTGCCAGCAGCTTAGAGGGTGTTGTAACTAATGAAAAACTGTTTTTT
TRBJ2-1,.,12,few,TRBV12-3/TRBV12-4,CASRTSVGEQFF,TGTGCCAGCAGGACATCCGTTGGTGAGCAGTTCTTC
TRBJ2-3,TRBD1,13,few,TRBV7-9,CASSIQGTDTQYF,TGTGCCAGCAGCATACAGGGGACAGATACGCAGTATTTT
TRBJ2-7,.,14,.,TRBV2,CASSDQGMDYEQYF,TGTGCCAGCAGTGACCAGGGGATGGACTACGAGCAGTACTTC
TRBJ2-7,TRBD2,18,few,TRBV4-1,CASSPRGLNQAGEDEQYF,TGCGCCAGCAGCCCAAGGGGTCTGAATCAAGCGGGAGAGGACGAGCAGTACTTC
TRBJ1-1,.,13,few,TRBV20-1,CSARQGFDTEAFF,TGCAGTGCTAGACAAGGGTTTGACACTGAAGCTTTCTTT
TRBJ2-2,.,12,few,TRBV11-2,CASTKNTGELFF,TGTGCCAGCACGAAAAACACCGGGGAGCTGTTTTTT
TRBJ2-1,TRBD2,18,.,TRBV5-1,CASSLSLIAGGPGDEQFF,TGCGCCAGCAGCTTGAGTCTCATCGCGGGAGGACCGGGGGATGAGCAGTTCTTC
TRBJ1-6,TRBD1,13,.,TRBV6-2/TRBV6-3,CASTTGVGSPLHF,TGTGCCAGCACAACAGGGGTGGGTTCACCCCTCCACTTT
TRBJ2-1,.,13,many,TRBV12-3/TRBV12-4,CASSSSRSDEQFF,TGTGCCAGCAGTTCTAGCCGGAGCGATGAGCAGTTCTTC
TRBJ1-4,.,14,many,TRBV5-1,CASSPEGRNEKLFF,TGCGCCAGCAGCCCGGAGGGCAGAAATGAAAAACTGTTTTTT
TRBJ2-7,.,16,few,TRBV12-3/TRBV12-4,CASSYGVQAGSYEQYF,TGTGCCAGCAGTTATGGGGTTCAAGCGGGCAGCTACGAGCAGTACTTC
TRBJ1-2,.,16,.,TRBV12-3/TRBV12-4,CASSLSLRARGRGYTF,TGTGCCAGCAGTTTATCGTTACGGGCCAGGGGTCGGGGCTACACCTTC
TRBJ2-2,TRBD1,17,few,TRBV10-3,CAITPDRGSRFTGELFF,TGTGCCATCACCCCGGACAGGGGGTCACGCTTCACCGGGGAGCTGTTTTTT
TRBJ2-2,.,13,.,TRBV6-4,CASGSTNTGELFF,TGTGCCAGCGGTTCAACGAACACCGGGGAGCTGTTTTTT
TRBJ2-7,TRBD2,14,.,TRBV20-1,CSASISGHSYEQYF,TGCAGTGCTAGTATTAGCGGGCACTCCTACGAGCAGTACTTC
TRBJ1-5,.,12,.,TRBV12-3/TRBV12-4,CASSLRSQPQHF,TGTGCCAGCAGTTTAAGGAGTCAGCCCCAGCATTTT
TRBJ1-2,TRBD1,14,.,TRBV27,CASSLREGAYGYTF,TGTGCCAGCAGTTTAAGGGAGGGGGCCTATGGCTACACCTTC
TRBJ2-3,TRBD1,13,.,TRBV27,CASRGQYTDTQYF,TGTGCCAGCAGGGGACAGTACACAGATACGCAGTATTTT
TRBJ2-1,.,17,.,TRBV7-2,CASSDIMRLTTYNEQFF,TGTGCCAGCAGCGACATTATGCGACTAACTACGTACAATGAGCAGTTCTTC